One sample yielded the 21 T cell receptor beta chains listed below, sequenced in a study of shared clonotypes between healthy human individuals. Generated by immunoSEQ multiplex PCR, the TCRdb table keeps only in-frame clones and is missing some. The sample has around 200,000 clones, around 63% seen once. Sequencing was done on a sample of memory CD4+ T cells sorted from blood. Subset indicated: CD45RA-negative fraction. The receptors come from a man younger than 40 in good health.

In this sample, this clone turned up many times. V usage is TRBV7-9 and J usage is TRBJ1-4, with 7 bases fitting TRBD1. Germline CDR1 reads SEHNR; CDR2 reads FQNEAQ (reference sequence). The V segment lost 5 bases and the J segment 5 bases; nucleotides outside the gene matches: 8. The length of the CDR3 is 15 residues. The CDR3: CASSRTQGINEKLFF. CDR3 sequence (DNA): TGTGCCAGCAGCCGGACACAGGGGATCAATGAAAAACTGTTTTTT.

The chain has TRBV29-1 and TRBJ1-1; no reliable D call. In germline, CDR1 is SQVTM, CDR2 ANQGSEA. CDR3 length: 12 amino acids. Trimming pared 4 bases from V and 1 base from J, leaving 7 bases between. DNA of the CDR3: TGCAGCGTTGGAGTGGGGAACACTGAAGCTTTCTTT. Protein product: CSVGVGNTEAFF.

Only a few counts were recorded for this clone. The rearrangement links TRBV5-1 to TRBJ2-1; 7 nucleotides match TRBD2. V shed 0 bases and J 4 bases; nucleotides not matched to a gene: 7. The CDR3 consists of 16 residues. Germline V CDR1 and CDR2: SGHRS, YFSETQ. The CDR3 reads CASSLDGGSPYNEQFF. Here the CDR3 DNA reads TGCGCCAGCAGCTTGGACGGCGGGAGTCCTTACAATGAGCAGTTCTTC.

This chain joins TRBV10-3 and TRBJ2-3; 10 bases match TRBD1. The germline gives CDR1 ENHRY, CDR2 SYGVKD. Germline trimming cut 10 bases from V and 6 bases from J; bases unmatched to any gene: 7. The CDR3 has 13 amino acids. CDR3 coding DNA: TGTGCCACCTCGGACAGGGGGGCGGATACGCAGTATTTT. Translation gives CATSDRGADTQYF.

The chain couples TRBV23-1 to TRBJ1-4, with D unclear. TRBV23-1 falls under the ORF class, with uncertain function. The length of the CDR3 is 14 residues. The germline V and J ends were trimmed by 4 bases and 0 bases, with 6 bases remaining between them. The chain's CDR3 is CASSRGATNEKLFF. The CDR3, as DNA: TGCGCCAGCAGTCGGGGTGCAACTAATGAAAAACTGTTTTTT.

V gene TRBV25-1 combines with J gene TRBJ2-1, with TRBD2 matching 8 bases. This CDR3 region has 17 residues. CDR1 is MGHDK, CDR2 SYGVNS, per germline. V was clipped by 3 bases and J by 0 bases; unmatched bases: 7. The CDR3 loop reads CASSEVPGRGSYNEQFF. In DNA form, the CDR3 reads TGTGCCAGCAGTGAGGTCCCCGGGAGGGGCTCCTACAATGAGCAGTTCTTC. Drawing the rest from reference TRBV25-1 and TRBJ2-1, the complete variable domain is EADIYQTPRYLVIGTGKKITLECSQTMGHDKMYWYQQDPGMELHLIHYSYGVNSTEKGDLSSESTVSRIRTEHFPLTLESARPSHTSQYLCASSEVPGRGSYNEQFFGPGTRLTVL.

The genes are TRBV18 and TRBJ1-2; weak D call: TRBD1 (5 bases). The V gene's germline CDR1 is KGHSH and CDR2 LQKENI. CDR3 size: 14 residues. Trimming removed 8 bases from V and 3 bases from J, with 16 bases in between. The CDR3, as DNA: TGTGCCAGCCGTCCTGGAGTACAGGACTATGGCTACACCTTC. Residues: CASRPGVQDYGYTF.

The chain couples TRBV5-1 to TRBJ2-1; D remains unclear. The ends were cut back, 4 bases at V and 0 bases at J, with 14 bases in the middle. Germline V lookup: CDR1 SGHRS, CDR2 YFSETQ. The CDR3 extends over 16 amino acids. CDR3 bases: TGCGCCAGCAGCGATACACTCTTTAGCTCCTACAATGAGCAGTTCTTC. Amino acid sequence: CASSDTLFSSYNEQFF.

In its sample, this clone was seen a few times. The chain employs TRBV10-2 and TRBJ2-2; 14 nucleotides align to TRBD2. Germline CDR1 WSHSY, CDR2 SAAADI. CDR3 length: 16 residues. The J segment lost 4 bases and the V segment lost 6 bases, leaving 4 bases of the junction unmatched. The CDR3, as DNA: TGCGCCAGCAGGGGACTAGCGGGAGAGGGCACCGGGGAGCTGTTTTTT. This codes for CASRGLAGEGTGELFF.

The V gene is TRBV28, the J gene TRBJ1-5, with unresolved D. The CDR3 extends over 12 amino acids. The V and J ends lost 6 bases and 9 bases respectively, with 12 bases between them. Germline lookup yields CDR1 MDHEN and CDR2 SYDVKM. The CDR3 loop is CASRSAGRPQHF. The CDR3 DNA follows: TGTGCCAGCAGGTCCGCCGGGCGGCCCCAGCATTTT. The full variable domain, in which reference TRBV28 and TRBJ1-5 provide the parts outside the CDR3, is DVKVTQSSRYLVKRTGEKVFLECVQDMDHENMFWYRQDPGLGLRLIYFSYDVKMKEKGDIPEGYSVSREKKERFSLILESASTNQTSMYLCASRSAGRPQHFGDGTRLSIL.

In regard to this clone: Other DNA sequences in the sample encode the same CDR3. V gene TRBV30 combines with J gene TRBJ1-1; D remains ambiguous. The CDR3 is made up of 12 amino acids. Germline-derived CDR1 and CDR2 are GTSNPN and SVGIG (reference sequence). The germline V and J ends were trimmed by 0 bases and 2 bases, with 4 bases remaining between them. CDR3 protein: CAWSVPNTEAFF. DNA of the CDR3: TGTGCCTGGAGTGTACCTAACACTGAAGCTTTCTTT. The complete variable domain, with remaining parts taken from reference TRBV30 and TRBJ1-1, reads SQTIHQWPATLVQPVGSPLSLECTVEGTSNPNLYWYRQAAGRGLQLLFYSVGIGQISSEVPQNLSASRPQDRQFILSSKKLLLSDSGFYLCAWSVPNTEAFFGQGTRLTVV.

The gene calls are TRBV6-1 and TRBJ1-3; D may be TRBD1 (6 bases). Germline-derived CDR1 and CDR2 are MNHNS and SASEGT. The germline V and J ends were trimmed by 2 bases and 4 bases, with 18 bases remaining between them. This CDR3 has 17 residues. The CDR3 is CASSERARGVGGNTIYF. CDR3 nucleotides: TGTGCCAGCAGTGAACGTGCCAGGGGAGTTGGAGGAAACACCATATATTTT.

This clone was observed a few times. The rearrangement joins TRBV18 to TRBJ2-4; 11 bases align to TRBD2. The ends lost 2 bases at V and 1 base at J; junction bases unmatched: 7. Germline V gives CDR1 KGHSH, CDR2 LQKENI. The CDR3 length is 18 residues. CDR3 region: CASSPASGRPRAKNIQYF. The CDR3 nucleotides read TGTGCCAGCTCACCAGCTAGCGGGAGGCCCAGGGCCAAAAACATTCAGTACTTC.

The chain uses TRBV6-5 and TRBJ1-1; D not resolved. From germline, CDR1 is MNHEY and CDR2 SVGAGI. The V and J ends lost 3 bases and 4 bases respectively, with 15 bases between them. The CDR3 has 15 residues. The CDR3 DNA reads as TGTGCCAGCAGTTATCTCGGGGTCAGCGCCACTGAAGCTTTCTTT. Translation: CASSYLGVSATEAFF.

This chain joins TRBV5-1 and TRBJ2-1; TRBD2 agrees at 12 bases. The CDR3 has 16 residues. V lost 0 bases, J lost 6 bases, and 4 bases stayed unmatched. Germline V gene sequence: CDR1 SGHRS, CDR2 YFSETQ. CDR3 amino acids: CASSLESSGRANEQFF. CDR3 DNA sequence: TGCGCCAGCAGCTTGGAGTCTAGCGGGAGGGCCAATGAGCAGTTCTTC. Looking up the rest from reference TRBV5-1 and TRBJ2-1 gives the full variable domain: KAGVTQTPRYLIKTRGQQVTLSCSPISGHRSVSWYQQTPGQGLQFLFEYFSETQRNKGNFPGRFSGRQFSNSRSEMNVSTLELGDSALYLCASSLESSGRANEQFFGPGTRLTVL.

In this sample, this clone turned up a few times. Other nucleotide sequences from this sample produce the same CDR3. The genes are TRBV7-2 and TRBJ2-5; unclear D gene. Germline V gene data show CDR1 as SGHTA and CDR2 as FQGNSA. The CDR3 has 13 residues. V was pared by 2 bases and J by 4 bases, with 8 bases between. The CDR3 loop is CASSLSLGETQYF. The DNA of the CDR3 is TGTGCCAGCAGCTTATCTCTGGGAGAGACCCAGTACTTC. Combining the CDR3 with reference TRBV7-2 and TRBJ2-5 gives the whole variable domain GAGVSQSPSNKVTEKGKDVELRCDPISGHTALYWYRQSLGQGLEFLIYFQGNSAPDKSGLPSDRFSAERTGGSVSTLTIQRTQQEDSAVYLCASSLSLGETQYFGPGTRLLVL.

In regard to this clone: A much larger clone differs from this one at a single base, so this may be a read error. CDR3 in DNA: TGTGCCAGCAGCTCGACAGGGAACACTGAAGCTTTCTTT. Translated: CASSSTGNTEAFF. V gene TRBV7-9 combines with J gene TRBJ1-1; D might be TRBD1 (6 bases). Germline-derived CDR1 and CDR2 are SEHNR and FQNEAQ (reference sequence). The CDR3 loop spans 13 amino acids. The germline V and J ends were trimmed by 4 bases and 1 base, with 7 bases remaining between them.

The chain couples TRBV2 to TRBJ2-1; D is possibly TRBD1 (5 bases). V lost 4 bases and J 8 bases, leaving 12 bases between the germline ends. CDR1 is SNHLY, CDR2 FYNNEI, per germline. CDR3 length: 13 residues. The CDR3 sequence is CASSGAGLYEQFF. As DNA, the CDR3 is TGTGCCAGCAGTGGGGCAGGGTTGTATGAGCAGTTCTTC.

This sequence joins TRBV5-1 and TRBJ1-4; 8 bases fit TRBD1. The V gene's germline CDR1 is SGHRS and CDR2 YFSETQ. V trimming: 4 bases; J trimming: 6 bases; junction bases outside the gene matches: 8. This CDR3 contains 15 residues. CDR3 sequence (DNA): TGCGCCAGCAGCCTAGGACAGGGTGTTCATGAAAAACTGTTTTTT. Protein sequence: CASSLGQGVHEKLFF.

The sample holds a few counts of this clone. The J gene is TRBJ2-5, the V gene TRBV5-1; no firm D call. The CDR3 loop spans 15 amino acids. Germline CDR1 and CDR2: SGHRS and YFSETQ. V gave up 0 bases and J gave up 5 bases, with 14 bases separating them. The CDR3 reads CASSLGSVLGETQYF. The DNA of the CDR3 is TGCGCCAGCAGCTTGGGTTCGGTCCTCGGCGAGACCCAGTACTTC.

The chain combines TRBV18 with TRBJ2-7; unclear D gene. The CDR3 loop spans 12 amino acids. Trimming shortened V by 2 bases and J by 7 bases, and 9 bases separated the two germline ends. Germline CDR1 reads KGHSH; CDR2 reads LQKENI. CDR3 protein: CASSPEIGEQYF. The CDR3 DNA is TGTGCCAGCTCACCAGAAATAGGGGAGCAGTACTTC.